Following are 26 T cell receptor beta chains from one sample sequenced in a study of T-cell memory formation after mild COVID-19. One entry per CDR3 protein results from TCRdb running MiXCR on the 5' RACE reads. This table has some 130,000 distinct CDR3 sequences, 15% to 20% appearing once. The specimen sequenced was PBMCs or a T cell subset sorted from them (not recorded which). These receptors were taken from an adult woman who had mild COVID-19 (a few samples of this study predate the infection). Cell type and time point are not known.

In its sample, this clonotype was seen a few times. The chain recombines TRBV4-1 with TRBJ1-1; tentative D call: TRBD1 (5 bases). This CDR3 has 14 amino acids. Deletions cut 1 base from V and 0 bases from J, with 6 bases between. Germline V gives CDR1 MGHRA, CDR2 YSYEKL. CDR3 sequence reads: CASSQATVNTEAFF. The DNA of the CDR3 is TGCGCCAGCAGCCAAGCGACAGTGAACACTGAAGCTTTCTTT.

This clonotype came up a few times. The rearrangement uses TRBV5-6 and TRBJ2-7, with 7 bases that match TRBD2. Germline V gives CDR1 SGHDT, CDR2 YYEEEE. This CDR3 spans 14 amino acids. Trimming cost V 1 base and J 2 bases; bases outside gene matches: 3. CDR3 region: CASSLNSGPYEQYF. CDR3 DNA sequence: TGTGCCAGCAGCTTGAATAGCGGGCCCTACGAGCAGTACTTC.

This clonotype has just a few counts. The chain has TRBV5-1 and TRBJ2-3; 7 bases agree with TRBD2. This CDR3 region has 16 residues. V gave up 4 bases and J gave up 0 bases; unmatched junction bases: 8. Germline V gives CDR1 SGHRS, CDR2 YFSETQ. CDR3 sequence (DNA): TGCGCCAGCAGCGGAAGACTAGCACCTAGCACAGATACGCAGTATTTT. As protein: CASSGRLAPSTDTQYF. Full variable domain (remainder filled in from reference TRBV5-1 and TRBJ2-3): KAGVTQTPRYLIKTRGQQVTLSCSPISGHRSVSWYQQTPGQGLQFLFEYFSETQRNKGNFPGRFSGRQFSNSRSEMNVSTLELGDSALYLCASSGRLAPSTDTQYFGPGTRLTVL.

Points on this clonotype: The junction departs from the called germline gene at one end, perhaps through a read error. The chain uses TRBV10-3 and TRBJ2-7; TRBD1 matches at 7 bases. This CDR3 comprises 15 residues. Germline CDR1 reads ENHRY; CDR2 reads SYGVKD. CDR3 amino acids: CALSESGRGLGEQYF. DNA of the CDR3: TGTGCCCTCAGTGAGTCGGGCAGGGGGTTAGGCGAGCAGTACTTC.

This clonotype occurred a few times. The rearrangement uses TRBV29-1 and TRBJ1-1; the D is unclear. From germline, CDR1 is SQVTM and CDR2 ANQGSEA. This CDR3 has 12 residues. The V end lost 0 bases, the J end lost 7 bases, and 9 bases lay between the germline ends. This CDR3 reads CSVEDVGGEAFF. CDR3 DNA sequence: TGCAGCGTTGAAGATGTAGGCGGTGAAGCTTTCTTT.

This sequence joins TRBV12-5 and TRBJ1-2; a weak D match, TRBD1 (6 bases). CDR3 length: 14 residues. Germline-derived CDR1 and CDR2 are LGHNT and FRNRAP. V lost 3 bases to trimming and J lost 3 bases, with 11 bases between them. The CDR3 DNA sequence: TGTGCTAGTGGTTTAGAACAGGGATACTATGGCTACACCTTC. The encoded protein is CASGLEQGYYGYTF.

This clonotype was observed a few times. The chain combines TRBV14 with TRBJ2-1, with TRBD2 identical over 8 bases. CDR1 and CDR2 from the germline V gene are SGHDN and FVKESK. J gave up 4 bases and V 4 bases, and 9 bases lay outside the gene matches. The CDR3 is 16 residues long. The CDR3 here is CASSPLGTSVYNEQFF. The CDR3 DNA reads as TGTGCCAGCAGCCCTCTAGGGACTAGTGTTTACAATGAGCAGTTCTTC.

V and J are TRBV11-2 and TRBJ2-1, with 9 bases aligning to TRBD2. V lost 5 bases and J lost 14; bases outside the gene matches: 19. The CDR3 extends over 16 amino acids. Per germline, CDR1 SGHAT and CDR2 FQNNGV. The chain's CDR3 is CASSLLAGVGSGRKFF. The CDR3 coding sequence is TGTGCCAGCAGCCTTTTAGCGGGAGTTGGAAGTGGGAGGAAGTTCTTC.

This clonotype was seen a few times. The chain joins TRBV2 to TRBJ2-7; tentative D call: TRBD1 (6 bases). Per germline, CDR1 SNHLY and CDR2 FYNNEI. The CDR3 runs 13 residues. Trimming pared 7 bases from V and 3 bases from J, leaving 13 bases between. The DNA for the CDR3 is TGTGCCAGCAACAGGGAATCTAACTACGAGCAGTACTTC. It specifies CASNRESNYEQYF.

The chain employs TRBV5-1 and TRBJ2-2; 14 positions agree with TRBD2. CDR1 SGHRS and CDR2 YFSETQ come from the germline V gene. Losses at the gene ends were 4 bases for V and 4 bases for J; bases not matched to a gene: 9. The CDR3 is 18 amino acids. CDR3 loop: CASSPWTSGGPGTGELFF. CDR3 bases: TGCGCCAGCAGCCCATGGACTAGCGGGGGGCCCGGCACCGGGGAGCTGTTTTTT.

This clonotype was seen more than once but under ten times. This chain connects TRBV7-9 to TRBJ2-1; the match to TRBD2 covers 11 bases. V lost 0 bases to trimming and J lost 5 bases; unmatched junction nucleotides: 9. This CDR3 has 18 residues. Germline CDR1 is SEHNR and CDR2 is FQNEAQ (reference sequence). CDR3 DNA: TGTGCCAGCAGCTTAGCGCAGGTAGCGGGAGGGGCCCACAATGAGCAGTTCTTC. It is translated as CASSLAQVAGGAHNEQFF.

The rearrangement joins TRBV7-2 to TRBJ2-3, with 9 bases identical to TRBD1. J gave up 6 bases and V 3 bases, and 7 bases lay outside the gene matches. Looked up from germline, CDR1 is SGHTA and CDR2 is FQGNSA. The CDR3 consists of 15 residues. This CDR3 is CASSLSGQGGDTQYF. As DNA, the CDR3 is TGTGCCAGCAGCTTGTCGGGACAGGGAGGGGATACGCAGTATTTT.

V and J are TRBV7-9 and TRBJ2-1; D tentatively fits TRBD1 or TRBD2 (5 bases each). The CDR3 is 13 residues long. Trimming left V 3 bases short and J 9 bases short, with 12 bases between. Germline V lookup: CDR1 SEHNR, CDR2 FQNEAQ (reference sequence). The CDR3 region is CASSFEGIVEQFF. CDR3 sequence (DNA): TGTGCCAGCAGCTTTGAGGGGATTGTTGAGCAGTTCTTC.

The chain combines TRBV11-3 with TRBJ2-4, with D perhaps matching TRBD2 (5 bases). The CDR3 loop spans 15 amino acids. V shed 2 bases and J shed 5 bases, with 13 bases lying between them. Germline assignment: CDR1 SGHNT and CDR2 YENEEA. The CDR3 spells CASSLNIGRENIQYF. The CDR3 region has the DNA TGTGCCAGCAGCTTAAATATTGGGAGAGAAAACATTCAGTACTTC.

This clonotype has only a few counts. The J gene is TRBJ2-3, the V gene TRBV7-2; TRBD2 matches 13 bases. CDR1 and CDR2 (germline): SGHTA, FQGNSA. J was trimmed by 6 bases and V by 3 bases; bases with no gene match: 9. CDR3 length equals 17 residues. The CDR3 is CASSLVGTSGAKDTQYF. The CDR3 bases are TGTGCCAGCAGCTTGGTGGGGACTAGCGGGGCCAAGGATACGCAGTATTTT.

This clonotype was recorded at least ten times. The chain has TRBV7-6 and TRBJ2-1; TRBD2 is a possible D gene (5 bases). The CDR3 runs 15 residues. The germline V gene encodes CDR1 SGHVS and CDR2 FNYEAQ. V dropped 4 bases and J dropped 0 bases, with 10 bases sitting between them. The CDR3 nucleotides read TGTGCCAGCAGCTCCACTAGGAGCTCCTACAATGAGCAGTTCTTC. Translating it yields CASSSTRSSYNEQFF.

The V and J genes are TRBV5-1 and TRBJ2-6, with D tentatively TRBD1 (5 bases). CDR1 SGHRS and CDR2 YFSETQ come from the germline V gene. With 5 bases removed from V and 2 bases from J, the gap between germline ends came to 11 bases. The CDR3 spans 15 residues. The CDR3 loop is CASRRDSTGANVLTF. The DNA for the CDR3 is TGCGCCAGCAGACGAGACAGCACTGGGGCCAACGTCCTGACTTTC. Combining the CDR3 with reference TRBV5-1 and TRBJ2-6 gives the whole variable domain KAGVTQTPRYLIKTRGQQVTLSCSPISGHRSVSWYQQTPGQGLQFLFEYFSETQRNKGNFPGRFSGRQFSNSRSEMNVSTLELGDSALYLCASRRDSTGANVLTFGAGSRLTVL.

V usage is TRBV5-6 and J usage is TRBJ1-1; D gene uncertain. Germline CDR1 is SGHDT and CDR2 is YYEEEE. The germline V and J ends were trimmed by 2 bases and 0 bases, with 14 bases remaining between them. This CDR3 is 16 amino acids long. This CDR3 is CASSLRFLHMNTEAFF. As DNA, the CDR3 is TGTGCCAGCAGCTTAAGGTTCCTGCATATGAACACTGAAGCTTTCTTT.

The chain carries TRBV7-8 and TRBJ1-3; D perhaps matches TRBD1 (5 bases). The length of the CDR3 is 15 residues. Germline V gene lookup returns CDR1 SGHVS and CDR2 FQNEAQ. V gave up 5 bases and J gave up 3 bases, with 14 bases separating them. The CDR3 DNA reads TGTGCCAGCAGCCTCGGGGGTTTCTTTGGAAACACCATATATTTT. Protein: CASSLGGFFGNTIYF.

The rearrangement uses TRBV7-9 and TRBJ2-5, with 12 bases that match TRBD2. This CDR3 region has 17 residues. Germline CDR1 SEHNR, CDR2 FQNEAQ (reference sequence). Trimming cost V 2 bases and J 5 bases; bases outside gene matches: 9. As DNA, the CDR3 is TGTGCCAGCAGCTTATCCCGACCCACTAGCGGGAGGGAGACCCAGTACTTC. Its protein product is CASSLSRPTSGRETQYF.

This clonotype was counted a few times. CDR3 protein: CASRATGIRYTF. For the CDR3, the DNA is TGTGCCAGCAGGGCGACAGGGATAAGGTACACCTTC. The chain is built from TRBV12-3 or TRBV12-4 and TRBJ1-2; 7 nucleotides align to TRBD1. Trimming at V came to 6 bases and at J to 11 bases, leaving 9 bases not matched to a gene. The CDR3 contains 12 residues.

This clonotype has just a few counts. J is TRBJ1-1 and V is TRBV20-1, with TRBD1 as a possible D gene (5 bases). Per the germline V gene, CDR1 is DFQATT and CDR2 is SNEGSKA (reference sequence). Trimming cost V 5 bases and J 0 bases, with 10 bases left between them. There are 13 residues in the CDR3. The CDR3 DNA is TGCAGTGCTGGGGGGACGGTGAACACTGAAGCTTTCTTT. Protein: CSAGGTVNTEAFF.

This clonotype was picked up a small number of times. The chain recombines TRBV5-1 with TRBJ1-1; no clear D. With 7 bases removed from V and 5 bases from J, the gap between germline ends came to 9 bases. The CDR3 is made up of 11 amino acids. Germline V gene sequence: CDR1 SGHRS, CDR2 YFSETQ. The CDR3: CASSGETEAFF. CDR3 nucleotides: TGCGCCAGCTCCGGGGAGACTGAAGCTTTCTTT.

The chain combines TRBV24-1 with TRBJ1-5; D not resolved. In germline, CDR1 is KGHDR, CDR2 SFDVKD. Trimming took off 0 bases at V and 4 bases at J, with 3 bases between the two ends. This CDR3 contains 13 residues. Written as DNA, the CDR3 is TGTGCCACCAGTGATTTGGGGAATCAGCCCCAGCATTTT. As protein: CATSDLGNQPQHF.

In DNA, the CDR3 is TGTGCCAGCAGCCCCCGGGACACCCTTACCTACGAGCAGTACTTC. The encoded protein is CASSPRDTLTYEQYF. V usage is TRBV7-9 and J usage is TRBJ2-7; D perhaps matches TRBD1 (6 bases). This CDR3 region has 15 residues. The ends were cut back, 5 bases at V and 2 bases at J, with 16 bases in the middle. Germline CDR1 reads SEHNR; CDR2 reads FQNEAQ (reference sequence).

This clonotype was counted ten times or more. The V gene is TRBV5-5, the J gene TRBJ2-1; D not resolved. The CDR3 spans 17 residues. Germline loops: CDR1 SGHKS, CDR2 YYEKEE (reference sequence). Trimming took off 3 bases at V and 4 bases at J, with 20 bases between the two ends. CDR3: CASSYRVFGSVYNEQFF. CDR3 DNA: TGTGCCAGCAGCTACCGGGTTTTCGGGTCTGTATACAATGAGCAGTTCTTC.